This T cell receptor (beta chain) originates from a study of T cells in Graves' hyperthyroidism and ophthalmopathy. This clonotype was observed many times. The germline gene is not matched at one end of the junction; a read error may be the cause. The CDR3 is 13 amino acids. Germline V gene lookup returns CDR1 SNHLY and CDR2 FYNNEI. Disease duration was under 3 months in the ophthalmopathy patients, who also had a Clinical Activity Score of at least 3 and a NOSPECS grade of at least 4. RNA transcripts yielded amplified TCR beta CDR3 regions. First-round RT-PCR targeting the TCR CDR3 was performed with the HTBI primer set. A single record per CDR3 protein comes from TCRdb applying MiXCR to the multiplex PCR reads. The table shows 560,000 or so distinct CDR3 sequences, with just under 20% occurring only once.

The TCR was taken from a man aged 40-55 years with Graves' ophthalmopathy. Sequenced: blood. The chain uses TRBV2 and TRBJ2-1, with D tentatively TRBD1 (5 bases). CDR3 in amino acids: CASSRVSNNEQFF. For the CDR3, the DNA is TGTGCCAGCAGCAGGGTCTCCAACAATGAGCAGTTCTTC.